This T cell receptor beta chain derives from a study of shared clonotypes between healthy human individuals. Positively selected for CCR7, the CD45RO-negative cells used as naive CD8 cells excluded terminally differentiated effector memory CD45RA+ cells. Produced via immunoSEQ multiplex PCR; TCRdb's table is partial and in-frame only. The table includes more than 2 million clones, around 95% detected once. Sequenced input: naive CD8+ T cells from PBMCs. This TCR derives from a man aged 18-30 years in good health. Some clones in this sample may be carry-over from other donors' samples.

CDR3 residues: CASSQPPRTDSSYNEQFF. The CDR3 nucleotides read TGCGCCAGCAGCCAACCCCCTAGGACGGATAGCTCCTACAATGAGCAGTTCTTC. The rearrangement links TRBV4-1 to TRBJ2-1; D unclear. The CDR3 length is 18 residues. From germline, CDR1 is MGHRA and CDR2 YSYEKL. Trimming took 2 bases from V and 0 from J, leaving 17 bases between them.